The rows below give T cell receptor beta chains drawn from one sample of a study of PD-1 and CTLA-4 blockade in melanoma. Here immunoSEQ multiplex PCR was the method, and the copy in TCRdb shows in-frame clones only, minus some. There are some 21,000 clones in the sample; more than 70% occur only once, and 7.8% lies in the top ten. This sample comprised CD8+ T cells from peripheral blood, obtained before anti-PD-1 treatment. The origin of the receptors is a human donor with melanoma. Each CDR3 is given with its conserved first and last residue. D genes are given only for firm matches. Clone size is not always given. Where it is, it says once, few, many or a class for expanded clones.

CDR3	DNA	D	V	J	size
CASSEGGSNQPQHF	TGTGCCAGCAGCGAGGGGGGTAGCAATCAGCCCCAGCATTTT	NA	TRBV9	TRBJ1-5	once
CASSYGGTGTYEQYF	TGTGCCAGCAGTTACGGGGGGACAGGGACCTACGAGCAGTACTTC	TRBD1	TRBV6-2/TRBV6-3	TRBJ2-7	NA
CASRVAESRGRETQYF	TGTGCCAGCAGGGTAGCGGAATCTCGCGGCCGAGAGACCCAGTACTTC	NA	TRBV27	TRBJ2-5	NA
CASSTTKRDTGELFF	TGTGCCAGCAGCACAACTAAACGGGATACCGGGGAGCTGTTTTTT	NA	TRBV7-9	TRBJ2-2	once
CASSDDRDGNTEAFF	TGTGCCAGCAGCGATGACAGGGACGGGAACACTGAAGCTTTCTTT	TRBD1	TRBV9	TRBJ1-1	NA
CASSNVGGPTDTQYF	TGTGCCAGTAGTAACGTTGGGGGACCCACAGATACGCAGTATTTT	NA	TRBV19	TRBJ2-3	NA
CASTPDRDTEAFF	TGTGCCAGCACCCCAGACAGGGACACTGAAGCTTTCTTT	TRBD1	TRBV5-4	TRBJ1-1	NA
CSVEGRGGYTF	TGCAGCGTTGAAGGGCGTGGGGGCTACACCTTC	NA	TRBV29-1	TRBJ1-2	NA
CATSGGQEVEAFF	TGTGCCACCAGCGGCGGACAGGAGGTTGAAGCTTTCTTT	TRBD1	TRBV15	TRBJ1-1	NA
CASSSSGGGTGELFF	TGTGCCAGCAGCTCTAGCGGGGGGGGCACCGGGGAGCTGTTTTTT	TRBD2	TRBV9	TRBJ2-2	NA
CASSPPADRGRRGELFF	TGTGCCAGCAGCCCACCGGCGGACAGGGGGCGAAGGGGGGAGCTGTTTTTT	TRBD1	TRBV7-6	TRBJ2-2	NA
CASTTGGAEAFF	TGTGCCAGCACGACAGGGGGGGCTGAAGCTTTCTTT	TRBD1	TRBV12-3/TRBV12-4	TRBJ1-1	NA
CSVEEGGQGYGYTF	TGCAGCGTTGAAGAAGGGGGACAGGGCTATGGCTACACCTTC	TRBD1	TRBV29-1	TRBJ1-2	NA
CASSPTPSGGTEAFF	TGTGCCAGCAGCCCCACGCCGTCGGGGGGGACTGAAGCTTTCTTT	NA	TRBV2	TRBJ1-1	NA
CASSLETGGYNEQFF	TGTGCCAGCAGCTTGGAAACAGGGGGGTACAATGAGCAGTTCTTC	TRBD1	TRBV7-8	TRBJ2-1	NA
CASSKTGGPYEQYF	TGTGCCAGCAGCAAGACAGGGGGTCCCTACGAGCAGTACTTC	TRBD1	TRBV5-4	TRBJ2-7	NA
CASSLGGQGQNTIYF	TGTGCCAGCAGTTTAGGGGGACAGGGCCAGAACACCATATATTTT	TRBD1	TRBV28	TRBJ1-3	NA
CASNQASGGSYNEQFF	TGTGCCAGCAACCAGGCCAGCGGGGGGTCCTACAATGAGCAGTTCTTC	TRBD2	TRBV3-1/TRBV3-2	TRBJ2-1	NA
CASSFMHSGSNEAFF	TGTGCCAGCAGCTTTATGCATTCGGGGTCGAATGAAGCTTTCTTT	NA	TRBV7-8	TRBJ1-1	NA
CASSLGTGPALEKLFF	TGTGCCAGCAGCTTAGGGACAGGGCCGGCCTTAGAAAAACTGTTTTTT	TRBD1	TRBV7-2	TRBJ1-4	few
CASSSDRVNTEAFF	TGTGCCAGCAGCTCGGACAGGGTTAACACTGAAGCTTTCTTT	TRBD1	TRBV5-4	TRBJ1-1	NA
CASSTRRGEATQYF	TGCGCCAGCAGCACCAGACGGGGGGAGGCGACCCAGTACTTC	TRBD2	TRBV5-1	TRBJ2-5	NA
CASPTRLNTGELFF	TGTGCCTCTCCGACTAGACTTAACACCGGGGAGCTGTTTTTT	NA	TRBV30	TRBJ2-2	NA
CASSQDGGLGYGYTF	TGCGCCAGCAGCCAAGACGGGGGATTAGGGTATGGCTACACCTTC	NA	TRBV4-3	TRBJ1-2	NA
CASSLAGQGAHEQYF	TGCGCCAGCAGCTTGGCGGGACAGGGGGCCCACGAGCAGTACTTC	TRBD1	TRBV5-1	TRBJ2-7	NA
CASSLRGGGTEAFF	TGTGCCAGCAGCTTACGCGGGGGGGGCACTGAAGCTTTCTTT	NA	TRBV13	TRBJ1-1	once
CASSTRQGGYSPLHF	TGTGCCAGCAGCACCCGACAGGGGGGATATTCACCCCTCCACTTT	TRBD1	TRBV14	TRBJ1-6	NA
CASSRSDREDQPQHF	TGTGCCAGCTCCAGATCCGACAGGGAGGATCAGCCCCAGCATTTT	TRBD1	TRBV7-9	TRBJ1-5	NA
CASSTTGDWSPLHF	TGTGCCAGTAGTACAACAGGGGATTGGTCACCCCTCCACTTT	TRBD1	TRBV19	TRBJ1-6	NA
CASSARQGELLTGELFF	TGTGCCAGCAGTGCGAGACAGGGGGAACTTCTTACCGGGGAGCTGTTTTTT	TRBD1	TRBV25-1	TRBJ2-2	once
CASSTLLAGRVNTEAFF	TGTGCCAGCAGCACCCTATTGGCAGGGCGGGTGAACACTGAAGCTTTCTTT	NA	TRBV27	TRBJ1-1	NA
CASSYPPDGEYWGYTF	TGTGCCAGCAGTTACCCTCCGGACGGGGAATATTGGGGCTACACCTTC	NA	TRBV6-2/TRBV6-3	TRBJ1-2	NA
CASSSLAGSTDTQYF	TGTGCCAGCAGCTCGCTAGCGGGGAGCACAGATACGCAGTATTTT	TRBD2	TRBV5-5	TRBJ2-3	NA
CSGRDTEAFF	TGCAGCGGCAGAGACACTGAAGCTTTCTTT	NA	TRBV29-1	TRBJ1-1	NA
CASSLGQNYGYTF	TGTGCCAGCAGTTTAGGGCAGAACTATGGCTACACCTTC	NA	TRBV12-3/TRBV12-4	TRBJ1-2	once
CASKGLAGGTDTQYF	TGTGCCAGCAAGGGACTAGCGGGGGGCACAGATACGCAGTATTTT	TRBD2	TRBV2	TRBJ2-3	NA
CASTPGGRREQYF	TGTGCCAGTACCCCCGGAGGTAGGCGCGAGCAGTACTTC	NA	TRBV19	TRBJ2-7	NA
CASISHPRGLFYGYTF	TGTGCCAGCATCAGTCACCCTAGGGGGCTATTCTATGGCTACACCTTC	TRBD1	TRBV7-9	TRBJ1-2	once
CASSQDLWDRQETQYF	TGCGCCAGCAGCCAAGATTTGTGGGACAGACAAGAGACCCAGTACTTC	TRBD1	TRBV4-1	TRBJ2-5	NA
CASRTSQGLPPYEQYF	TGTGCCAGCAGGACTTCGCAGGGATTACCCCCCTACGAGCAGTACTTC	NA	TRBV27	TRBJ2-7	NA
CASSLGAGTKETQYF	TGTGCCAGCAGCTTAGGAGCCGGGACTAAAGAGACCCAGTACTTC	TRBD2	TRBV11-2	TRBJ2-5	once
CASAGGSSTDTQYF	TGTGCCAGCGCTGGCGGCAGCAGCACAGATACGCAGTATTTT	NA	TRBV9	TRBJ2-3	NA